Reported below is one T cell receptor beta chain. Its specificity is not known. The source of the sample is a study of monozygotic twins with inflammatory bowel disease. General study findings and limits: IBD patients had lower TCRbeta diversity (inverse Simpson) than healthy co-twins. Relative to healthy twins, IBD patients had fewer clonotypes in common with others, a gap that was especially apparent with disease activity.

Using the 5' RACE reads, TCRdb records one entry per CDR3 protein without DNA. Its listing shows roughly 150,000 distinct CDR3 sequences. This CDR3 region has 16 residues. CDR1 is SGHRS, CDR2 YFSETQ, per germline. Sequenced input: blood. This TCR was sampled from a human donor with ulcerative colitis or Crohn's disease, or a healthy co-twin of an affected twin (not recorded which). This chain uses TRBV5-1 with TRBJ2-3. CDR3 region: CASSLDGATTTDTQYF.